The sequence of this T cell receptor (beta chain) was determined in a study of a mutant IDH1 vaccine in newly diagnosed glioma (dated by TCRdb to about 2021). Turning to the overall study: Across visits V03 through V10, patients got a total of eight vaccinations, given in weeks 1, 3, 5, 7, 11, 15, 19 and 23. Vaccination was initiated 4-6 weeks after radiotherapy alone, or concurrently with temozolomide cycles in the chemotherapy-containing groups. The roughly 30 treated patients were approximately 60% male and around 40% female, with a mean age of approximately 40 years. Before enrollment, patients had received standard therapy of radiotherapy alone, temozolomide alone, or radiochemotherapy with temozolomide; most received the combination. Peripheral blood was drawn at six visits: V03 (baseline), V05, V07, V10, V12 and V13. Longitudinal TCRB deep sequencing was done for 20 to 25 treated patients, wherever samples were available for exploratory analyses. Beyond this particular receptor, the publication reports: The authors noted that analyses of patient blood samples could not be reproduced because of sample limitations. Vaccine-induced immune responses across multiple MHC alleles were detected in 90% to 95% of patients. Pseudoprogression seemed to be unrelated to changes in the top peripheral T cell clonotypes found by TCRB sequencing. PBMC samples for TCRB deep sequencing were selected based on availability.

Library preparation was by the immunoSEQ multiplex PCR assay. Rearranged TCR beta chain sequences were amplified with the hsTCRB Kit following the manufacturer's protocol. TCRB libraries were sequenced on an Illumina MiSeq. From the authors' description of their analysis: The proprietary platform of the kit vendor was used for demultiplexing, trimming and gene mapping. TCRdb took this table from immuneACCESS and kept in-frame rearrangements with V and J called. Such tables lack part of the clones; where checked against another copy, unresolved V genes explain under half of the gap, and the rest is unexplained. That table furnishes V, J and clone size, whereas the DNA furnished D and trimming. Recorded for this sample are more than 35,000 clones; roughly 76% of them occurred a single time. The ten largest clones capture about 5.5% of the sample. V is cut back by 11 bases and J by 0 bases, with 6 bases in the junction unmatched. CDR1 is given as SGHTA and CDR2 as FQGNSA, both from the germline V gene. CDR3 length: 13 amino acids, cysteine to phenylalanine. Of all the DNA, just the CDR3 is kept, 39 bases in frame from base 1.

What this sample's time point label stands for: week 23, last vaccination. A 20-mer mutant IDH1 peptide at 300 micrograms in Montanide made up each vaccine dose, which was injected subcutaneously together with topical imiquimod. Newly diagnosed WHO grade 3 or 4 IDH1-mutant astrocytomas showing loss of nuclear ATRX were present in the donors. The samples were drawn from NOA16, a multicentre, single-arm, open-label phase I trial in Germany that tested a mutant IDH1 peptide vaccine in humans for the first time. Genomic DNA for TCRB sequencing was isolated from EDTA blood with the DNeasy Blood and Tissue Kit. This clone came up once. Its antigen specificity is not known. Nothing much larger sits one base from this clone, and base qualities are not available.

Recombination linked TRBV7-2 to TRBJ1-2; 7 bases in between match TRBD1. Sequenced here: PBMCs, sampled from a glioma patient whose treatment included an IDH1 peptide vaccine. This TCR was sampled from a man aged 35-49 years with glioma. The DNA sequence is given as TGTGCCGTTCGACAGGGACCTAACTATGGCTACACCTTC. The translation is CAVRQGPNYGYTF.